This is a list of T cell receptor beta chains from one sample in a study of T cells in Graves' hyperthyroidism and ophthalmopathy. TCRdb reprocessed the multiplex PCR reads via MiXCR and lists one record per CDR3 protein. The data hold 100,000 to 130,000 distinct CDR3 sequences, with 16% observed a single time. Sequencing was performed on blood. The receptor source for this set is a woman in her fifties or sixties with Graves' hyperthyroidism. Both conserved end residues are part of each CDR3. Each record gives: clone size, D gene, J gene, V gene, CDR3 DNA, CDR3 protein. The D gene is left open where the match is weak. A clone size is listed for some rows: how often the clone was seen (once, few, many), or a class if it is expanded.

clone_size: many
d_call: -
j_call: TRBJ2-3
v_call: TRBV30
cdr3_nt: TGTGCCTGGAGTGTACTGGACAATTCGGATACGCAGTATTTT
cdr3_aa: CAWSVLDNSDTQYF

clone_size: -
d_call: TRBD1
j_call: TRBJ2-7
v_call: TRBV11-1
cdr3_nt: TGTGCCAGCAGCTCGGACAGGGGATCCTACGAGCAGTACTTC
cdr3_aa: CASSSDRGSYEQYF

clone_size: many
d_call: TRBD1
j_call: TRBJ1-1
v_call: TRBV29-1
cdr3_nt: TGCAGCGTTGAAGATCCTCGGACAGGCCGAAACACTGAAGCTTTCTTT
cdr3_aa: CSVEDPRTGRNTEAFF

clone_size: many
d_call: -
j_call: TRBJ2-3
v_call: TRBV12-3/TRBV12-4
cdr3_nt: TGTGCCAGCAGTCCGGGCCCTCCGGTTAGGGGCACAGATACGCAGTATTTT
cdr3_aa: CASSPGPPVRGTDTQYF

clone_size: many
d_call: TRBD2
j_call: TRBJ2-1
v_call: TRBV28
cdr3_nt: TGTGCCAGCAGTTCCCGGCTAGCGGGAGGCCTCGTCATGGGCCCGGATGAGCAGTTCTTC
cdr3_aa: CASSSRLAGGLVMGPDEQFF

clone_size: many
d_call: -
j_call: TRBJ2-1
v_call: TRBV11-2
cdr3_nt: TGTGCCAGCAGCTCCCGGACTAACTACAATGAGCAGTTCTTC
cdr3_aa: CASSSRTNYNEQFF

clone_size: many
d_call: -
j_call: TRBJ2-4
v_call: TRBV12-3/TRBV12-4
cdr3_nt: TGTGCCAGCAGTTTATGGGGGCAGGACATTCAGTACTTC
cdr3_aa: CASSLWGQDIQYF

clone_size: -
d_call: -
j_call: TRBJ2-1
v_call: TRBV15
cdr3_nt: TGTGCCACCAGCGTGGACTGGAACAATGAGCAGTTCTTC
cdr3_aa: CATSVDWNNEQFF

clone_size: many
d_call: TRBD2
j_call: TRBJ2-5
v_call: TRBV18
cdr3_nt: TGTGCCAGCTCACTCAGCGGGGTCCAAGAGACCCAGTACTTC
cdr3_aa: CASSLSGVQETQYF

clone_size: many
d_call: TRBD2
j_call: TRBJ2-1
v_call: TRBV20-1
cdr3_nt: TGCAGTGCTAGGAGACTAGCGGACTACAATGAGCAGTTCTTC
cdr3_aa: CSARRLADYNEQFF

clone_size: many
d_call: TRBD2
j_call: TRBJ2-7
v_call: TRBV16
cdr3_nt: TGTGCCAGCAGCCCCGGGGGGGGCTGGAGCGAGCAGTACTTC
cdr3_aa: CASSPGGGWSEQYF

clone_size: many
d_call: -
j_call: TRBJ2-5
v_call: TRBV5-6
cdr3_nt: TGTGCCAGCAGCTCCTTAGGGACCCAAGTGACCCAGTACTTC
cdr3_aa: CASSSLGTQVTQYF

clone_size: many
d_call: -
j_call: TRBJ1-1
v_call: TRBV28
cdr3_nt: TGTGCCAGCACCCTAAGGCATACTGAAGCTTTCTTT
cdr3_aa: CASTLRHTEAFF

clone_size: many
d_call: -
j_call: TRBJ2-1
v_call: TRBV5-5
cdr3_nt: TGTGCCAGCCAGAACCAGCGTAGCCCGGTCCATGAGCAGTTCTTC
cdr3_aa: CASQNQRSPVHEQFF

clone_size: many
d_call: -
j_call: TRBJ2-1
v_call: TRBV27
cdr3_nt: TGTGCCAGCAGCGGGATCGACAATGAGCAGTTCTTC
cdr3_aa: CASSGIDNEQFF

clone_size: -
d_call: -
j_call: TRBJ1-1
v_call: TRBV20-1
cdr3_nt: TGCAGTGCTGGGGGGTACACTGAAGCTTTCTTT
cdr3_aa: CSAGGYTEAFF

clone_size: many
d_call: -
j_call: TRBJ2-5
v_call: TRBV20-1
cdr3_nt: TGCAGTGCTAGCCCGGACCGTCAGGAGACCCAGTACTTC
cdr3_aa: CSASPDRQETQYF

clone_size: many
d_call: -
j_call: TRBJ1-6
v_call: TRBV27
cdr3_nt: TGTGCCAGCAGCAATAACAGGGACCTCCACTTT
cdr3_aa: CASSNNRDLHF

clone_size: -
d_call: TRBD1
j_call: TRBJ1-1
v_call: TRBV6-2/TRBV6-3
cdr3_nt: TGTGCCAGCAGTGCCTTGGGACAGACGAACACTGAAGCTTTCTTT
cdr3_aa: CASSALGQTNTEAFF

clone_size: many
d_call: -
j_call: TRBJ2-5
v_call: TRBV12-3/TRBV12-4
cdr3_nt: TGTGCCAGCAGCCGCGTCGAGGGGACGCACCAAGAGACCCAGTACTTC
cdr3_aa: CASSRVEGTHQETQYF

clone_size: many
d_call: -
j_call: TRBJ2-5
v_call: TRBV6-1
cdr3_nt: TGTGCCAGCAGTGTTGGGAATCAAGAGACCCAGTACTTC
cdr3_aa: CASSVGNQETQYF

clone_size: many
d_call: TRBD1
j_call: TRBJ2-2
v_call: TRBV19
cdr3_nt: TGTGCCAGTACCCTGGACAGGTATACGTCCGGGGAGCTGTTTTTT
cdr3_aa: CASTLDRYTSGELFF

clone_size: -
d_call: -
j_call: TRBJ2-1
v_call: TRBV3-1
cdr3_nt: TGTGCCGGCAGCCCCGAAGGGATCACCTACAATGAGCAGTTCTTC
cdr3_aa: CAGSPEGITYNEQFF

clone_size: many
d_call: -
j_call: TRBJ2-1
v_call: TRBV27
cdr3_nt: TGTGCCAGCCGACGGGAAGGCAATGAGCAGTTCTTC
cdr3_aa: CASRREGNEQFF

clone_size: many
d_call: -
j_call: TRBJ2-6
v_call: TRBV6-2/TRBV6-3
cdr3_nt: TGTGCCAGCAGTCACGACAGGTTTGGGGCCAACGTCCTGACTTTC
cdr3_aa: CASSHDRFGANVLTF

clone_size: many
d_call: TRBD2
j_call: TRBJ2-1
v_call: TRBV19
cdr3_nt: TGTGCCAGTAGTATAAGTCGTCTAGCGGGAGGAAATGAGCAGTTCTTC
cdr3_aa: CASSISRLAGGNEQFF

clone_size: many
d_call: -
j_call: TRBJ2-1
v_call: TRBV6-1
cdr3_nt: TGTGCCAGCAGTGAAGAAGGGAAAAGAAATGAGCAGTTCTTC
cdr3_aa: CASSEEGKRNEQFF

clone_size: many
d_call: -
j_call: TRBJ2-2
v_call: TRBV4-1
cdr3_nt: TGCGCCAGCAGCCAAAACTACGCAGGCAGGAACACCGGGGAGCTGTTTTTT
cdr3_aa: CASSQNYAGRNTGELFF

clone_size: -
d_call: TRBD2
j_call: TRBJ2-7
v_call: TRBV28
cdr3_nt: TGTGCCAGCAGTGGGACTAGCGGGACCGGACTCTACGAGCAGTACTTC
cdr3_aa: CASSGTSGTGLYEQYF

clone_size: many
d_call: -
j_call: TRBJ2-6
v_call: TRBV28
cdr3_nt: TGTGCCAGCAGTTTATGGGCGAACTCTGGGGCCAACGTCCTGACTTTC
cdr3_aa: CASSLWANSGANVLTF

clone_size: many
d_call: TRBD1
j_call: TRBJ1-4
v_call: TRBV7-9
cdr3_nt: TGTGCCAGCAGCGGACAGGGCCTTAATGAAAAACTGTTTTTT
cdr3_aa: CASSGQGLNEKLFF

clone_size: many
d_call: -
j_call: TRBJ1-1
v_call: TRBV7-2
cdr3_nt: TGTGCCAGCAGCATTCGAGGGGGAGGAATCACTGAAGCTTTCTTT
cdr3_aa: CASSIRGGGITEAFF

clone_size: many
d_call: TRBD2
j_call: TRBJ2-4
v_call: TRBV6-1
cdr3_nt: TGTGCCAGCAGTGAAGGGACTAGCGGGACCCTAGCCAAAAACATTCAGTACTTC
cdr3_aa: CASSEGTSGTLAKNIQYF

clone_size: many
d_call: TRBD1
j_call: TRBJ1-2
v_call: TRBV20-1
cdr3_nt: TGCAGTGCTAAAGACGACAGGGATGGCTACACCTTC
cdr3_aa: CSAKDDRDGYTF

clone_size: many
d_call: -
j_call: TRBJ2-1
v_call: TRBV29-1
cdr3_nt: TGCAGCGTTGAAGGTCTAGCGTCAATCAACGATGAGCAGTTCTTC
cdr3_aa: CSVEGLASINDEQFF

clone_size: many
d_call: TRBD2
j_call: TRBJ2-1
v_call: TRBV27
cdr3_nt: TGTGCCAGCAGTTTATCTTGGGGGGGTGGCAATGAGCAGTTCTTC
cdr3_aa: CASSLSWGGGNEQFF

clone_size: many
d_call: TRBD2
j_call: TRBJ2-5
v_call: TRBV28
cdr3_nt: TGTGCCAGCAGTTTTGGGACTAGCGGGGTTAATCCCCAGTACTTC
cdr3_aa: CASSFGTSGVNPQYF

clone_size: many
d_call: -
j_call: TRBJ1-1
v_call: TRBV6-1
cdr3_nt: TGTGCCAGCAGCCAAGACGTTCCAGAAGCTTTCTTT
cdr3_aa: CASSQDVPEAFF

clone_size: many
d_call: -
j_call: TRBJ1-1
v_call: TRBV12-3/TRBV12-4
cdr3_nt: TGTGCCAGTTCTAAAGTTCGGGGGTCGGGCACTGAAGCTTTCTTT
cdr3_aa: CASSKVRGSGTEAFF

clone_size: many
d_call: -
j_call: TRBJ2-2
v_call: TRBV3-1
cdr3_nt: TGTGCCAGCAGCCAAGGTCAGGGCGGCACCGGGGAGCTGTTTTTT
cdr3_aa: CASSQGQGGTGELFF

clone_size: many
d_call: -
j_call: TRBJ2-1
v_call: TRBV4-1
cdr3_nt: TGCGCCAGCAGCCAAGATACGGGATCCCCGGCCTACAATGAGCAGTTCTTC
cdr3_aa: CASSQDTGSPAYNEQFF

clone_size: -
d_call: TRBD2
j_call: TRBJ2-3
v_call: TRBV20-1
cdr3_nt: TGCAGTGGACCTAGCGGGTTCACAGATACGCAGTATTTT
cdr3_aa: CSGPSGFTDTQYF

clone_size: many
d_call: -
j_call: TRBJ2-2
v_call: TRBV6-1
cdr3_nt: TGTGCCAGCAGTTCACAGTTTGGATGGTTAACCGGGGAGCTGTTTTTT
cdr3_aa: CASSSQFGWLTGELFF

clone_size: many
d_call: -
j_call: TRBJ1-5
v_call: TRBV20-1
cdr3_nt: TGCAGTGCTAGTGGGGGAACAGGGCCCCAGCATTTT
cdr3_aa: CSASGGTGPQHF

clone_size: many
d_call: TRBD1
j_call: TRBJ2-1
v_call: TRBV2
cdr3_nt: TGTGCCAGCAGTGAGGGCCCAGGGGGCAGGGGGCGTCGTTACAATGAGCAGTTCTTC
cdr3_aa: CASSEGPGGRGRRYNEQFF

clone_size: many
d_call: -
j_call: TRBJ2-2
v_call: TRBV25-1
cdr3_nt: TGTGCCAGCAGTGATCCCGTGGGAATAGACACCGGGGAGCTGTTTTTT
cdr3_aa: CASSDPVGIDTGELFF

clone_size: many
d_call: -
j_call: TRBJ2-1
v_call: TRBV6-2/TRBV6-3
cdr3_nt: TGTGCCAGCAGTCCGGGTCATGAGCAGTTCTTC
cdr3_aa: CASSPGHEQFF

clone_size: many
d_call: TRBD2
j_call: TRBJ2-1
v_call: TRBV6-1
cdr3_nt: TGTGCCAGCAAAATACAGCGGGAGCTAAGGGGTGAGCAGTTCTTC
cdr3_aa: CASKIQRELRGEQFF

clone_size: many
d_call: -
j_call: TRBJ1-4
v_call: TRBV28
cdr3_nt: TGTGCCAGCCTACAGGGAGGCAGTAGGAATGAAAAACTGTTTTTT
cdr3_aa: CASLQGGSRNEKLFF

clone_size: -
d_call: TRBD2
j_call: TRBJ2-1
v_call: TRBV11-1
cdr3_nt: TGTGCCAGCAGCTCCCGGCGGGAGAATGAGCAGTTCTTC
cdr3_aa: CASSSRRENEQFF